A single sample is the source of the 3 T cell receptor beta chains below, sequenced in a study of healthy donors' naive CD4 and CD8 T cells. A linear amplification protocol produced the TCR libraries from roughly 480 ng of total RNA. TCRdb independently ran MiXCR on the reads; one entry per CDR3 protein. The sample yields approximately 180,000 distinct CDR3 sequences, 74% seen once. Sequencing was performed on naive CD4+ and CD8+ T cells sorted from blood, pooled from several donors. All receptors come from a pool of human donors in good health; the sample pools cells from several healthy donors.

The rearrangement uses TRBV4-3 and TRBJ2-7, with a possible D match to TRBD2 (6 bases). Trimming took 4 bases from V and 5 from J, leaving 21 bases between them. In germline, CDR1 is LGHNA, CDR2 YSLEER. The CDR3 loop spans 16 amino acids. CDR3: CASSRAVGGVGNEQYF. The DNA for the CDR3 is TGCGCCAGCAGCCGCGCCGTGGGCGGGGTAGGTAACGAGCAGTACTTC.

The V gene is TRBV19, the J gene TRBJ2-7; 11 bases match TRBD1. This CDR3 is 13 amino acids long. CDR1 is LNHDA, CDR2 SQIVND, per germline (reference sequence). The trim removed 8 bases at V and 6 bases at J, leaving 6 bases unmatched. CDR3 in DNA: TGTGCCAGTCGCGGGACAGGGGGATTCGAGCAGTACTTC. It yields the protein CASRGTGGFEQYF.

The genes are TRBV11-1 and TRBJ1-1; D possibly corresponds to TRBD1 (6 bases). Germline V gene lookup returns CDR1 SGHAT and CDR2 FQDESV (reference sequence). V was shortened by 5 bases and J by 8 bases, with 15 bases between the two germline ends. This CDR3 contains 13 residues. The CDR3 coding sequence is TGTGCCAGCAGCCGAAACCTGGACAGCGAAGCTTTCTTT. It specifies CASSRNLDSEAFF.